These 14 T cell receptor beta chains originate from one sample sequenced in a study. TCRdb independently ran MiXCR on the RT-PCR reads; one entry per CDR3 protein. The sample lists hundreds of thousands of distinct CDR3 sequences, 11% to 15% occurring once. Sequenced sample: memory CD4+ T cells from blood. Every receptor here comes from a female donor in good health, serving as a healthy control.

This clonotype has only a few counts. The rearrangement uses TRBV20-1 and TRBJ2-7; D is uncertain. Germline V gene data show CDR1 as DFQATT and CDR2 as SNEGSKA (reference sequence). V lost 2 bases and J lost 9, with 14 bases in between. This CDR3 comprises 12 residues. The CDR3 DNA reads as TGCAGTGCTAGATACCCCGGCTCGGTGCAGTACTTC. Translating gives CSARYPGSVQYF.

The chain recombines TRBV2 with TRBJ2-2; 10 bases map to TRBD2. This CDR3 spans 15 amino acids. Germline lookup yields CDR1 SNHLY and CDR2 FYNNEI. With 4 bases clipped from V and 5 bases from J, the junction kept 4 bases outside the gene matches. Here the CDR3 DNA reads TGTGCCAGCAGTGCGCTAGCGGGGGAGACCGGGGAGCTGTTTTTT. Protein sequence: CASSALAGETGELFF.

Comment on this clonotype: Being one base from a much bigger clone, this may be a read error. The V gene is TRBV5-6, the J gene TRBJ2-4, with 7 bases that match TRBD2. The CDR3 length is 15 residues. CDR1 is SGHDT and CDR2 is YYEEEE in the germline V gene. DNA for the CDR3: TGTGCCGGCAGCTTTATGGGAGGGGCCAAAAACATTCAGTACTTC. As protein: CAGSFMGGAKNIQYF.

The J gene is TRBJ2-7, the V gene TRBV7-3; D is possibly TRBD1 or TRBD2 (6 bases each). The V and J ends lost 1 base and 0 bases respectively, with 10 bases between them. The length of the CDR3 is 15 residues. Germline lookup yields CDR1 SGHTA and CDR2 FQGTGA. The CDR3 DNA reads as TGTGCCAGCAGCTTAAGGGGGGACATCTCCTACGAGCAGTACTTC. Amino acids: CASSLRGDISYEQYF.

The V call is TRBV30, the J call TRBJ1-1; tentative D call: TRBD1 (6 bases). The germline V gene has CDR1 GTSNPN and CDR2 SVGIG (reference sequence). V was clipped by 4 bases and J by 2 bases, with 14 bases between them. This CDR3 is 14 amino acids long. For the CDR3, the DNA is TGTGCCTGGACTGCCGGGACATTCAACACTGAAGCTTTCTTT. Translating it yields CAWTAGTFNTEAFF.

The CDR3: CAISGGFEETQYF. The CDR3, as DNA: TGTGCCATCAGTGGGGGGTTCGAAGAGACCCAGTACTTC. This chain links TRBV10-3 with TRBJ2-5; D may correspond to TRBD1 or TRBD2 (5 bases each). CDR1 ENHRY and CDR2 SYGVKD come from the germline V gene. The CDR3 length is 13 residues. V lost 4 bases and J lost 3, with 9 bases in between.

The chain is built from TRBV20-1 and TRBJ1-4; D remains unclear. Trimming removed 6 bases at V and 2 bases at J, with 13 bases between. The germline V gene has CDR1 DFQATT and CDR2 SNEGSKA (reference sequence). CDR3 size: 14 residues. The CDR3 reads CSASLWQTNEKLFF. In DNA, the CDR3 is TGCAGTGCGTCCCTATGGCAGACTAATGAAAAACTGTTTTTT.

The V and J genes are TRBV20-1 and TRBJ2-7; D is possibly TRBD1 (6 bases). Per germline, CDR1 DFQATT and CDR2 SNEGSKA (reference sequence). The CDR3 is made up of 15 amino acids. V shed 5 bases and J shed 1 base, with 18 bases lying between them. CDR3 residues: CSAPPGTKGSYEQYF. For the CDR3, the DNA is TGCAGTGCTCCGCCTGGGACAAAAGGTTCCTACGAGCAGTACTTC.

This clonotype has a handful of counts. The CDR3 loop is CASSQGGVSGSVPYEQYF. Here the CDR3 DNA reads TGTGCCAGCAGCCAAGGGGGGGTTAGCGGGAGCGTTCCCTACGAGCAGTACTTC. The chain uses TRBV4-2 and TRBJ2-7, with 9 bases lining up with TRBD2. The CDR3 consists of 18 residues. V lost 1 base, J lost 2 bases, and 12 bases stayed unmatched. Germline V gives CDR1 LGHNA, CDR2 YNFKEQ.

The sample holds a few counts of this clonotype. The rearrangement uses TRBV6-1 and TRBJ1-1, with a possible D match to TRBD1 (6 bases). This CDR3 is built from 13 residues. The V and J ends lost 4 bases and 3 bases respectively, with 9 bases between them. Germline CDR1 and CDR2: MNHNS and SASEGT. The CDR3 loop is CASSAYRDTEAFF. The CDR3 DNA reads TGTGCCAGCAGTGCTTACAGGGACACTGAAGCTTTCTTT.

This clonotype was observed many times. The chain carries TRBV20-1 and TRBJ1-2; D is uncertain. With 6 bases removed from V and 7 bases from J, the gap between germline ends came to 12 bases. The CDR3 length is 11 residues. The germline CDR1 and CDR2 sequences are DFQATT and SNEGSKA (reference sequence). This CDR3 is CSAGGIGGYTF. For the CDR3, the DNA is TGCAGTGCGGGAGGGATCGGTGGCTACACCTTC.

This clonotype was observed a handful of times. The gene calls are TRBV7-2 and TRBJ2-7; maybe TRBD1 (5 bases). Germline V lookup: CDR1 SGHTA, CDR2 FQGNSA. The CDR3 is made up of 12 amino acids. V gave up 4 bases and J gave up 7 bases, with 11 bases separating them. The CDR3 DNA follows: TGTGCCAGCAGCTCCCTGGGGCGGGAGCAGTACTTC. Its translation is CASSSLGREQYF.

The gene calls are TRBV28 and TRBJ2-1; either TRBD1 or TRBD2 may supply D (6 bases each). Germline CDR1 and CDR2: MDHEN and SYDVKM. The CDR3 length is 15 residues. V was clipped by 5 bases and J by 9 bases, with 20 bases between them. The DNA of the CDR3 is TGTGCCAGCAGTCTGGGGGGACAACCCATAGGTGAGCAGTTCTTC. Its protein is CASSLGGQPIGEQFF. Together with reference TRBV28 and TRBJ2-1, the CDR3 gives the full variable domain: DVKVTQSSRYLVKRTGEKVFLECVQDMDHENMFWYRQDPGLGLRLIYFSYDVKMKEKGDIPEGYSVSREKKERFSLILESASTNQTSMYLCASSLGGQPIGEQFFGPGTRLTVL.

This clonotype was seen at least ten times. The V gene is TRBV10-2, the J gene TRBJ2-7; 11 bases are a match to TRBD2. From germline, CDR1 is WSHSY and CDR2 SAAADI. The CDR3 runs 13 residues. The ends lost 10 bases at V and 1 base at J; junction bases unmatched: 3. Written as DNA, the CDR3 is TGCGCCACCCGACTAGCGGGATCCTACGAGCAGTACTTC. It yields the protein CATRLAGSYEQYF.